This TCR beta chain was captured by sequencing in a study of blood T cell repertoires in COVID-19 (dated by TCRdb to the early 2020s). Regarding the complete study: Collaborator samples came from the United States, Italy and Spain and covered acute and convalescent phases of COVID-19. The prospective study material was composed of cDNA or gDNA derived from T cells, B-cell-depleted T cells, or PBMCs. Deeply sampled blood TCRbeta repertoires from subjects exposed to, actively infected with, or recovered from COVID-19 were included in the dataset. The repertoires were released in a freely available public database intended as a resource for research on the immune response to SARS-CoV-2. The samples were drawn from two sources: the first 160 participants of the ongoing ImmuneRACE study, and approximately 1,300 subjects contributed by 6 global collaborators. Sample metadata almost always included a de-identified subject ID, COVID-19 status, age in years and sex. HLA class I and class II types, where available, came from metadata supplied by the sample provider rather than from assay-based typing. Overall study results and their limits: Clinical and demographic metadata were provided uncurated, with the amount varying by source and participant.

Notes on this clone: There is no known antigen for this receptor. No base-level quality is on record; no much larger clone is a single base apart.

Taken from the germline V gene (reference sequence), the CDR1 and CDR2 loops are LNHDA and SQIVND. Inclusive of the bounding cysteine and phenylalanine, the CDR3 is 16 residues long. Left in the record is the CDR3 DNA by itself, 48 bases read in frame from the first base. V and J are truncated by 3 bases and 3 bases respectively, leaving an intervening sequence of 18 bases. TCRbeta CDR3 regions were amplified from genomic DNA using the immunoSEQ Assay, a bias-controlled multiplex PCR. In the paper's pipeline: The number of nucleated cells in each sample was estimated from the amplification of reference gene primers within the assay. To quantify the absolute abundance of each unique TCRbeta CDR3 rearrangement, sequence reads were collapsed and filtered. For each sample, productive Simpson clonality was calculated as the square root of Simpson's diversity index across productive rearrangements. TCRdb re-hosts the immuneACCESS table, in-frame sequences only. Its copies lack some clones; in the studies checked, an unresolved V gene accounts for under half of them, and the cause for the rest is not known. Clone size and V and J calls were adopted from that table, with D and trimming inferred from the DNA. For this sample there are over 300,000 clones; 85% to 90% appear just once. The ten top clones hold around 7% of the sample.

Each collaborating institution followed its own protocols to collect whole blood in K2EDTA tubes. For TCRbeta analysis, collaborator samples were shipped as frozen whole blood, as isolated PBMCs, or as DNA extracted from either sample type. This receptor was taken from a man between 18 and 29 years old with active or convalescent COVID-19. The chain joins TRBV19 to TRBJ2-7; the D gene is possibly TRBD2, with 5 bases matching. Sequencing input: peripheral blood. The CDR3 region: CASSIGGGRHHYEQYF. In nucleotides, the sequence is TGTGCCAGTAGTATCGGAGGTGGAAGGCATCACTACGAGCAGTACTTC.